The present entry profiles one T cell receptor (beta chain) with its context. Its target is not known. From germline, CDR1 is MNHEY and CDR2 SMNVEV (reference sequence). The CDR3 is 14 residues long. V was clipped by 4 bases and J by 2 bases, with 12 bases between them. Primed by a sample-barcoded 5' primer and a J-beta primer mix, a second PCR proceeded for roughly 6 to 12 cycles. TCRdb re-called the 5' RACE reads through MiXCR, storing one row per CDR3 protein. The profile shows over 1,200,000 distinct CDR3 sequences, roughly 59% of them singletons. Total RNA was extracted at no less than 6 micrograms per sample. This sample was included in a study of blood T cells in healthy people across ages. The study, taken as a whole, reports: In older individuals, TCR beta diversity per million T cells was lower, falling roughly linearly with age. Diversity estimated from one million T cells was considered an underestimate.

The sequence was collected from a young man in good health. This rearrangement joins TRBV27 to TRBJ2-7; tentatively, D is TRBD1 (6 bases). Sequenced: blood. CDR3 sequence reads: CASSSEDRPYEQYF. The CDR3 region has the DNA TGTGCCAGCAGTTCCGAAGACAGGCCCTACGAGCAGTACTTC.